This passage covers 18 T cell receptor beta chains from one sample sequenced in a study of blood T cell repertoires in COVID-19. Method: immunoSEQ multiplex PCR; TCRdb's copy keeps in-frame clones and lacks some. The repertoire includes approximately 250,000 clones, roughly 91% of them detected once, and roughly 0.79% sits in the top ten. The sequencing input was peripheral blood. The receptors stem from a man aged 25-45 years with COVID-19, enrolled during active disease.

V is TRBV6-5 and J is TRBJ1-2; 9 bases are shared with TRBD1. V shed 6 bases, J shed 6 bases, and the junction held 8 bases outside the gene matches. From germline, CDR1 is MNHEY and CDR2 SVGAGI. This CDR3 spans 14 amino acids. The CDR3: CASRTGQGVHGYTF. DNA for the CDR3: TGTGCCAGCAGGACGGGACAGGGTGTCCATGGCTACACCTTC.

In its sample, this clone was seen a few times. The J gene is TRBJ2-1, the V gene TRBV10-2, with 12 bases identical to TRBD2. CDR3 size: 15 residues. V was pared by 3 bases and J by 7 bases, with 4 bases of the junction left unmatched. Germline lookup yields CDR1 WSHSY and CDR2 SAAADI. The CDR3 protein is CASSDLAGGKNEQFF. CDR3 nucleotide sequence: TGCGCCAGCAGTGATCTAGCGGGGGGGAAGAATGAGCAGTTCTTC.

J is TRBJ2-7 and V is TRBV29-1; TRBD2 aligns across 11 bases. The CDR3 is 11 residues long. V shed 6 bases and J 6 bases; nucleotides not matched to a gene: 1. CDR1 and CDR2 from the germline V gene are SQVTM and ANQGSEA. The CDR3 is CSVGTSGEQYF. For the CDR3, the DNA is TGCAGCGTGGGGACTAGCGGCGAGCAGTACTTC.

J is TRBJ1-4 and V is TRBV5-4; 8 bases map to TRBD1. J lost 8 bases, V lost 0 bases, and 3 bases had no gene match. The CDR3 runs 14 residues. CDR1 and CDR2 from the germline V gene are SGHNT and YYREEE (reference sequence). The CDR3 sequence: CASSLGRGREKLFF. CDR3 bases: TGTGCCAGCAGCTTGGGCAGGGGGCGAGAAAAACTGTTTTTT. The entire variable domain, with the rest obtained from reference TRBV5-4 and TRBJ1-4, is as follows: ETGVTQSPTHLIKTRGQQVTLRCSSQSGHNTVSWYQQALGQGPQFIFQYYREEENGRGNFPPRFSGLQFPNYSSELNVNALELDDSALYLCASSLGRGREKLFFGSGTQLSVL.

The chain has TRBV5-1 and TRBJ1-2; TRBD1 matches at 9 bases. The CDR3 has 15 residues. V dropped 2 bases and J dropped 7; count of bases not matched to a gene: 9. In germline, CDR1 is SGHRS, CDR2 YFSETQ. The chain's CDR3 is CASSFPGQGSGGYTF. CDR3 in DNA: TGCGCCAGCAGCTTCCCGGGACAGGGATCGGGTGGCTACACCTTC. The full variable domain, in which reference TRBV5-1 and TRBJ1-2 provide the parts outside the CDR3, is KAGVTQTPRYLIKTRGQQVTLSCSPISGHRSVSWYQQTPGQGLQFLFEYFSETQRNKGNFPGRFSGRQFSNSRSEMNVSTLELGDSALYLCASSFPGQGSGGYTFGSGTRLTVV.

The chain joins TRBV5-1 to TRBJ2-7; 8 bases are shared with TRBD2. The CDR3 sequence is 15 residues long. The V gene's germline CDR1 is SGHRS and CDR2 YFSETQ. The trim removed 2 bases at V and 2 bases at J, leaving 6 bases unmatched. The CDR3 DNA follows: TGCGCCAGCAGCTTCGTAGCGGGGTTAACCTACGAGCAGTACTTC. It encodes CASSFVAGLTYEQYF.

The rearrangement uses TRBV19 and TRBJ2-7; TRBD2 matches 8 bases. With 7 bases clipped from V and 5 bases from J, the junction kept 10 bases outside the gene matches. This CDR3 has 14 residues. The V gene's germline CDR1 is LNHDA and CDR2 SQIVND (reference sequence). In DNA form, the CDR3 reads TGTGCCAGTACCGCCGGGACTAGTTATGACGAGCAGTACTTC. Its protein is CASTAGTSYDEQYF.

J is TRBJ2-1 and V is TRBV6-1; no definite D call. This CDR3 region has 17 residues. The germline CDR1 and CDR2 sequences are MNHNS and SASEGT. Trimming left V 1 base short and J 2 bases short, with 15 bases between. CDR3 bases: TGTGCCAGCAGTGAAGTGATGTCTACCCATCCCTACAATGAGCAGTTCTTC. This codes for CASSEVMSTHPYNEQFF.

The chain combines TRBV19 with TRBJ1-6; no definite D call. Deletions cut 1 base from V and 2 bases from J, with 9 bases between. The germline V gene encodes CDR1 LNHDA and CDR2 SQIVND (reference sequence). The CDR3 sequence is 16 residues long. The CDR3 nucleotides are TGTGCCAGTAGTATAGCGGGAGGGCCCTATAATTCACCCCTCCACTTT. Protein sequence: CASSIAGGPYNSPLHF.

The CDR3 sequence is CASSLDAGLGANVLTF. Here the CDR3 DNA reads TGCGCCAGCAGCTTGGATGCAGGGCTAGGGGCCAACGTCCTGACTTTC. The chain joins TRBV5-1 to TRBJ2-6, with D possibly TRBD1 on 5 matching bases. CDR1 SGHRS and CDR2 YFSETQ come from the germline V gene. The V end lost 0 bases, the J end lost 4 bases, and 11 bases lay between the germline ends. The CDR3 covers 16 residues.

The chain is built from TRBV5-4 and TRBJ2-7, with 9 bases aligning to TRBD1. CDR1 is SGHNT, CDR2 YYREEE, per germline (reference sequence). The CDR3 length is 14 residues. The V segment lost 4 bases and the J segment 3 bases; nucleotides outside the gene matches: 5. The CDR3 loop reads CASSPQGANYEQYF. Here the CDR3 DNA reads TGTGCCAGCAGCCCACAGGGGGCGAACTACGAGCAGTACTTC.

This clone is a singleton in its sample. The chain is built from TRBV11-2 and TRBJ1-5; 8 bases are shared with TRBD1. V lost 4 bases and J lost 5; bases outside the gene matches: 7. This CDR3 comprises 15 residues. CDR1 and CDR2 (germline): SGHAT, FQNNGV. In DNA, the CDR3 is TGTGCCAGCAGCTCCGGACAGGGAGGGGATCAGCCCCAGCATTTT. Protein: CASSSGQGGDQPQHF.

This rearrangement joins TRBV7-2 to TRBJ2-6; D is unresolved. V shed 3 bases and J shed 4 bases, with 10 bases lying between them. The CDR3 consists of 15 residues. Germline CDR1 and CDR2: SGHTA and FQGNSA. CDR3 residues: CASSFRRSGANVLTF. Here the CDR3 DNA reads TGTGCCAGCAGCTTCCGCAGGTCGGGGGCCAACGTCCTGACTTTC.

The chain is built from TRBV2 and TRBJ2-5; 7 bases are shared with TRBD1. Germline CDR1 reads SNHLY; CDR2 reads FYNNEI. Trimming at V came to 5 bases and at J to 4 bases, leaving 4 bases not matched to a gene. This CDR3 has 13 amino acids. CDR3 DNA sequence: TGTGCCAGCAGTACGTCAGGGGGAGAGACCCAGTACTTC. As protein: CASSTSGGETQYF.

The chain joins TRBV3-1 (or the pseudogene TRBV3-2) to TRBJ1-3; D possibly corresponds to TRBD1 (6 bases). CDR1 and CDR2 from the germline V gene are LGHDT and YNNKEL (reference sequence). The CDR3 spans 16 residues. Trimming cost V 0 bases and J 2 bases, with 11 bases left between them. CDR3 loop: CASSQDMTGTGNTIYF. The DNA for the CDR3 is TGTGCCAGCAGCCAAGATATGACAGGTACTGGAAACACCATATATTTT.

Here the CDR3 reads CASSAGTGNTGELFF. Written as DNA, the CDR3 is TGCGCCAGCAGCGCCGGGACAGGGAACACCGGGGAGCTGTTTTTT. The chain employs TRBV5-1 and TRBJ2-2, with 8 bases fitting TRBD1. CDR1 and CDR2 (germline): SGHRS, YFSETQ. The J segment lost 1 base and the V segment lost 4 bases, leaving 3 bases of the junction unmatched. The CDR3 extends over 15 amino acids.

The chain combines TRBV6-6 with TRBJ2-1; 9 bases map to TRBD2. Germline CDR1 MNHNY, CDR2 SVGAGI (reference sequence). This CDR3 is 16 amino acids long. After removal of 6 bases from V and 0 bases from J, the junction contained 6 bases not matched to a gene. The CDR3 spells CASRTAGGSSYNEQFF. For the CDR3, the DNA is TGTGCCAGCAGGACCGCGGGGGGGAGCTCCTACAATGAGCAGTTCTTC.

V and J are TRBV5-5 and TRBJ1-6, with a weak D call TRBD1 (6 bases). The CDR3 contains 14 residues. Germline V gene sequence: CDR1 SGHKS, CDR2 YYEKEE (reference sequence). V lost 1 base and J 9 bases, leaving 11 bases between the germline ends. Written as DNA, the CDR3 is TGTGCCAGCAGCTTGTCACAGGGTTTTTCACCCCTCCACTTT. Translated, it gives CASSLSQGFSPLHF.